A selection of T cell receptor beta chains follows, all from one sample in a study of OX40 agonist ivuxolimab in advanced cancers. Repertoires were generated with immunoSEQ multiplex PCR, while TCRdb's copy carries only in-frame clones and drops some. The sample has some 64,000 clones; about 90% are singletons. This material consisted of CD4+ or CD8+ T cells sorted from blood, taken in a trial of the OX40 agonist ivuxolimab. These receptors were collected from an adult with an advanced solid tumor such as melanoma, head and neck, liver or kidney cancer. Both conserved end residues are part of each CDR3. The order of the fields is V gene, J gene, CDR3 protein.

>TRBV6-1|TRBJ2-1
CASSRTEYNEQFF
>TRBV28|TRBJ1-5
CASRPPAHQPQHF
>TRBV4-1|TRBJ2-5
CASSHLRRGPRETQYF
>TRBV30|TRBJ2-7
CAWDAGTLGLERSYEQYF
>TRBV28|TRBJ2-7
CASSLFLAYEQYF
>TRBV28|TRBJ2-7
CASSSGSHPQYF
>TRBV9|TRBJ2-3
CASSVEGGRGRWDTQYF
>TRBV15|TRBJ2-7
CATSREPGPYEQYF
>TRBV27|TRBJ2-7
CASSLSSRYEQYF
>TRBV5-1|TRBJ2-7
CASSPGLADSYEQYF
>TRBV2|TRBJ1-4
CASSDPWGPNEKLFF
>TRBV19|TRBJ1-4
CASSTIGTTNEKLFF
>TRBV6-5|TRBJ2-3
CASSYLGDTQYF
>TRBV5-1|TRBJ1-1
CASPQSQKTVKAFF
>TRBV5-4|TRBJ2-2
CASRLDFGPGELFF
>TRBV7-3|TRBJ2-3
CASSTHSGADTQYF
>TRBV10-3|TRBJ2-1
CAISESSYEQFF
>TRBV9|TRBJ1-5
CASSVGPDQPQHF
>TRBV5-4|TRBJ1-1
CASSLGPMNTEAFF
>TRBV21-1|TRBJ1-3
CASSIGLYSGNTIYF
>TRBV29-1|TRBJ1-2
CSVADSDYGYTF
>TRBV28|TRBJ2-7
CASRPQGTGEQYF
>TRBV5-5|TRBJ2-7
CASSSIGAGEQYF
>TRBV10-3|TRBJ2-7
CASRRGGYGDEQYF
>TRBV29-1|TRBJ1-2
CSVSGTTSNYGYTF
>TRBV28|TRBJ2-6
CASGSDVRTYSGANVLTF
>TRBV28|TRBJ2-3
CASSLSGLAGGDTQYF
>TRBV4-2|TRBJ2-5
CASSQGASGPDQETQYF
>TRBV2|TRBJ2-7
CASRPSGLSSYEQYF
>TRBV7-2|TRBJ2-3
CASSSPRQGRLSTDTQYF
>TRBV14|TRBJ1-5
CASSQTLGQPQHF
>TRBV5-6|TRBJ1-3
CASSPAGEGNTIYF
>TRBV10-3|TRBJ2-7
CAISESNWASGSSYEQYF
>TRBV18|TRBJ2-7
CASSPPSGAYEQYF
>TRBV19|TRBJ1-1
CASSIGQGTYPGAFF
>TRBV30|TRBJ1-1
CAWSVSLGFTEAFF
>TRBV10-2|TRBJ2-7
CASSPTSGRHNEQYF
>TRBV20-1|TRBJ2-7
CSARSYEQYF
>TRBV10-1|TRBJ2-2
CASSERYTGELFF
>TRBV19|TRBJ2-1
CASSLDRSSYNEQFF
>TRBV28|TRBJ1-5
CASSFGRSIEQPQHF
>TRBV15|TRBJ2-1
CAADVFGLAGPLGHNEQFF
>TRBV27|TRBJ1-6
CASTPGRVGSPLHF
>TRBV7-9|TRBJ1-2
CASSLEGGGGYTF
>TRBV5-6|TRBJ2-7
CASSLDRSYEQYF
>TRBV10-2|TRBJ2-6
CASSESAGGSGANVLTF
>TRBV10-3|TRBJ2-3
CAISEGSGADTQYF
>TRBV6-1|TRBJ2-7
CASSEATGGQGSYEQYF
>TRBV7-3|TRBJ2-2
CASSLLPGQGGTGELFF